A single sample is the source of the 16 T cell receptor beta chains below, sequenced in a study of identical twins. MiXCR, applied by TCRdb to the 5' RACE reads, yields one record per CDR3 protein. The table lists hundreds of thousands of distinct CDR3 sequences, approximately 7% of them singletons. These same records also appear under a second study, on yellow fever vaccine responses in identical twins.

Sequencing input: memory (CD45RO+) T cells sorted from blood. Every receptor here comes from a woman younger than 30 in good health.

This clonotype was counted between two and nine times. This chain joins TRBV7-8 and TRBJ2-7, with 9 bases that match TRBD1. The CDR3 spans 15 residues. In germline, CDR1 is SGHVS, CDR2 FQNEAQ. V shed 4 bases, J shed 7 bases, and the junction held 11 bases outside the gene matches. The CDR3 loop is CASSSWDRDSEEQYF. CDR3 nucleotides: TGTGCCAGCAGCTCATGGGACAGGGATTCGGAAGAGCAGTACTTC.

This clonotype was counted only a few times. This chain connects TRBV24-1 to TRBJ2-2; D not certain. The CDR3 consists of 16 residues. Germline V lookup: CDR1 KGHDR, CDR2 SFDVKD. Trimming stripped 3 bases from V and 4 bases from J, with 14 bases between. For the CDR3, the DNA is TGTGCCACCAGTGATGTTAGGAGTGTCGGCACCGGGGAGCTGTTTTTT. It specifies CATSDVRSVGTGELFF.

This sequence joins TRBV29-1 and TRBJ2-3; unclear D gene. V was trimmed by 4 bases and J by 5 bases, leaving 13 bases between them. Germline V gene sequence: CDR1 SQVTM, CDR2 ANQGSEA. The CDR3 is 13 amino acids. Written as DNA, the CDR3 is TGCAGCGTTGCCACAATTCGGGTAGATACGCAGTATTTT. Its protein is CSVATIRVDTQYF.

Many counts were recorded for this clonotype. The V gene is TRBV12-3 or TRBV12-4, the J gene TRBJ2-1, with D tentatively TRBD2 (6 bases). The CDR3 extends over 19 amino acids. V was clipped by 2 bases and J by 0 bases, with 20 bases between them. The CDR3 sequence is CASSLSYGREGDSYNEQFF. The DNA of the CDR3 is TGTGCCAGCAGTTTATCTTACGGGCGGGAAGGGGACTCCTACAATGAGCAGTTCTTC.

This clonotype showed up just a few times. The chain uses TRBV10-3 and TRBJ2-3; 7 positions match TRBD2. The CDR3 runs 15 residues. Germline CDR1 is ENHRY and CDR2 is SYGVKD. The ends lost 2 bases at V and 4 bases at J; junction bases unmatched: 6. The CDR3 here is CAISERGSSADTQYF. CDR3 DNA: TGTGCCATCAGTGAGCGCGGGAGTAGCGCAGATACGCAGTATTTT.

The rearrangement joins TRBV5-5 to TRBJ1-2; D uncertain. Germline loops: CDR1 SGHKS, CDR2 YYEKEE (reference sequence). This CDR3 has 14 residues. The germline V and J ends were trimmed by 0 bases and 4 bases, with 10 bases remaining between them. CDR3 coding DNA: TGTGCCAGCAGCTTGGCCACAGATTTCTATGGCTACACCTTC. Amino acid sequence: CASSLATDFYGYTF.

There are many counts of this clonotype. The chain uses TRBV29-1 and TRBJ2-3; TRBD2 matches 7 bases. J gave up 3 bases and V 6 bases, and 9 bases lay outside the gene matches. CDR1 is SQVTM, CDR2 ANQGSEA, per germline. The CDR3 has 14 residues. This CDR3 is CSVGPAGVTDTQYF. In DNA form, the CDR3 reads TGCAGCGTCGGGCCGGCGGGAGTTACAGATACGCAGTATTTT.

About this clonotype itself: A junction end diverges from the germline sequence, so it may reflect a read error. The rearrangement joins TRBV5-1 to TRBJ2-3, with D tentatively TRBD1 (5 bases). The germline CDR1 and CDR2 sequences are SGHRS and YFSETQ. The CDR3 spans 14 residues. In DNA, the CDR3 is TGCGCCAGCAGCTTGTCAGACAGCACAGATATGCAGTATTTT. Its translation is CASSLSDSTDMQYF. Together with reference TRBV5-1 and TRBJ2-3, the CDR3 gives the full variable domain: KAGVTQTPRYLIKTRGQQVTLSCSPISGHRSVSWYQQTPGQGLQFLFEYFSETQRNKGNFPGRFSGRQFSNSRSEMNVSTLELGDSALYLCASSLSDSTDMQYFGPGTRLTVL.

This clonotype was observed a handful of times. This sequence joins TRBV5-1 and TRBJ2-7, with TRBD2 matching 7 bases. CDR1 SGHRS and CDR2 YFSETQ come from the germline V gene. This CDR3 is 17 amino acids long. V dropped 4 bases and J dropped 2; count of bases not matched to a gene: 15. CDR3: CASSPLGGSGLPYEQYF. Here the CDR3 DNA reads TGCGCCAGCAGCCCGCTGGGTGGTAGCGGGTTGCCCTACGAGCAGTACTTC.

This clonotype has just a few counts. V usage is TRBV20-1 and J usage is TRBJ2-6; maybe TRBD1 (6 bases). The length of the CDR3 is 18 residues. Germline V lookup: CDR1 DFQATT, CDR2 SNEGSKA (reference sequence). The V end was cut by 0 bases, the J end by 0 bases, with 15 bases between. CDR3 DNA sequence: TGCAGTGCTAGAGATGGGTTGAGGGGGTACTCTGGGGCCAACGTCCTGACTTTC. This translates into CSARDGLRGYSGANVLTF.

This clonotype appeared many times. The chain couples TRBV7-2 to TRBJ2-1; possibly TRBD2 for D (6 bases). The germline V gene has CDR1 SGHTA and CDR2 FQGNSA. The CDR3 is 15 residues long. Deletions cut 1 base from V and 10 bases from J, with 17 bases between. The CDR3 protein is CASSLDPSDRREQFF. The CDR3, as DNA: TGTGCCAGCAGCTTAGATCCTAGCGACCGGAGAGAGCAGTTCTTC.

This clonotype was found many times. The chain links TRBV12-3 or TRBV12-4 to TRBJ1-2; D not resolved. V lost 4 bases to trimming and J lost 3 bases, with 12 bases between them. There are 14 residues in the CDR3. The CDR3 is CASSWRRRDYGYTF. In DNA form, the CDR3 reads TGTGCCAGCAGTTGGAGGCGGCGGGACTATGGCTACACCTTC.

This clonotype was seen many times. J is TRBJ2-1 and V is TRBV12-3 or TRBV12-4; TRBD2 matches 12 bases. The CDR3 runs 15 residues. With 6 bases clipped from V and 9 bases from J, the junction kept 9 bases outside the gene matches. The CDR3 region is CASRYLAGGPSEQFF. The CDR3 coding sequence is TGTGCCAGCAGGTATCTAGCGGGAGGGCCGAGTGAGCAGTTCTTC.

The table lists this clonotype with many counts. The DNA for the CDR3 is TGTGCCACCAGCAGAGATGGGCAGGGGACGAATCAGCCCCAGCATTTT. This sequence encodes CATSRDGQGTNQPQHF. V is TRBV15 and J is TRBJ1-5, with TRBD1 as a possible D gene (6 bases). The CDR3 length is 16 residues. Trimming took off 0 bases at V and 4 bases at J, with 13 bases between the two ends. Germline V gene data show CDR1 as LNHNV and CDR2 as YYDKDF (reference sequence).

This clonotype was observed a handful of times. This chain connects TRBV10-3 to TRBJ1-6; D remains unclear. The CDR3 is 16 amino acids. Trimming took 3 bases from V and 12 from J, leaving 21 bases between them. Looked up from germline, CDR1 is ENHRY and CDR2 is SYGVKD. The CDR3 protein is CAISDPVADQRIPLHF. For the CDR3, the DNA is TGTGCCATCAGTGACCCTGTGGCGGATCAGCGGATACCCCTCCACTTT.

This chain joins TRBV29-1 and TRBJ1-3, with D possibly matching TRBD1 (5 bases). The V gene lost 4 bases and the J gene lost 0 bases, with 13 bases spanning the gap. The CDR3 loop spans 15 amino acids. Germline loops: CDR1 SQVTM, CDR2 ANQGSEA. The CDR3 coding sequence is TGCAGCGTTGCCCCAGACAGCATCTCTGGAAACACCATATATTTT. Encoded protein: CSVAPDSISGNTIYF.